The clone carrying this TCR beta chain showed up just once. Its antigen is not identified. The data are from a study of cytomegalovirus exposure and HLA in healthy donors. General study results and limits: Most TCR beta V segments were productive about 87% or about 30% of the time in an earlier analysis. In a later analysis, a missense DCLRE1C variant was linked to TCR beta V- and J-gene trimming.

With 60 Vbeta and 13 Jbeta primers, the PCR was carried out. Repertoires were generated with immunoSEQ multiplex PCR, while TCRdb's copy carries only in-frame clones and drops some. The sample records 150,000 to 190,000 clones, about 68% being singletons. The CDR3 length is 17 residues. V shed 4 bases, J shed 4 bases, and the junction held 9 bases outside the gene matches. CDR1 and CDR2 (germline): SNHLY, FYNNEI. The rearrangement links TRBV2 to TRBJ2-5; 13 nucleotides agree with TRBD2. This TCR was sampled from a man aged 18 to 35 in good health and CMV-seronegative. The sample was PBMCs. The CDR3 nucleotides read TGTGCCAGCAGTGTAGGGACTAGCGGGATGAGGAGAGAGACCCAGTACTTC. This sequence encodes CASSVGTSGMRRETQYF.